This T cell receptor (beta chain) was recovered during a study of prognosis after radiotherapy for stage I lung cancer. From germline, CDR1 is SGHDN and CDR2 FVKESK. This CDR3 has 15 amino acids. As regards this clonotype: One end of the junction does not line up with germline, which may come from a read error.

The study amplified the TCR beta CDR3 region from genomic DNA. This amplification was carried out by two rounds of multiplex PCR. Amplification during the initial PCR round employed primers specific to each TRBV and TRBJ gene. One entry per CDR3 protein, called by TCRdb with MiXCR from the multiplex PCR reads. The table includes fewer than 40,000 distinct CDR3 sequences, around 43% detected once. The sequence was obtained from a donor at least 50 years old with non-small cell lung cancer. The sample in question was PBMCs, obtained before or after stereotactic body radiation therapy (not recorded which). V gene TRBV14 combines with J gene TRBJ1-6, with no clear D. The CDR3 nucleotides are TGCGCCAGCAGCCAAGTCGGATCCTTTTGGTCACCCCTCCACTTT. It yields the protein CASSQVGSFWSPLHF.